Reported below is one TCR beta chain. The record originates from a study of blood T cell repertoires in COVID-19. Study overall: PBMCs, B-cell-depleted T cells, or T cells were the source of the cDNA or gDNA that made up the material.

CDR3 length: 12 amino acids. Germline V lookup: CDR1 MDHEN, CDR2 SYDVKM. Deletions cut 7 bases from V and 3 bases from J, with 10 bases between. Per the original data handling: Amplified reference gene primers provided the basis for estimating nucleated cell counts. Assay used: immunoSEQ multiplex PCR; TCRdb lists only in-frame clones, some missing. From that table come the V and J calls and clone size; the DNA was used to work out D and trimming. The table has about 120,000 clones, 85% seen once. The specimen sequenced was peripheral blood. V gene TRBV28 combines with J gene TRBJ2-7; D possibly corresponds to TRBD1 (5 bases). The source of this sequence is a man between 60 and 75 years old with acute or convalescent COVID-19. The CDR3 nucleotides read TGTGCCAGCACGTTCAGGGACTACGAGCAGTACTTC. It specifies CASTFRDYEQYF.